This T cell receptor beta chain was identified in a study of cytomegalovirus exposure and HLA in healthy donors. Study background: From HLA-typed donors, an early data release held some 80 million unique TCRs. General study findings and limits: Only CMV serostatus was available as immune exposure information. Cytomegalovirus status was reportedly diagnosed by the classifier with high specificity and sensitivity.

About this clone: Its cognate antigen is unknown.

Per the germline V gene, CDR1 is KGHSH and CDR2 is LQKENI. After removal of 5 bases from V and 3 bases from J, the junction contained 10 bases not matched to a gene. The CDR3 extends over 15 amino acids. PCR employed 60 Vbeta and 13 Jbeta primers. Clones were read by immunoSEQ multiplex PCR, and TCRdb kept only the in-frame ones, dropping some. Among 150,000 to 200,000 clones, about 88% were seen once, and the ten largest hold more than 1.5%. The sequence came from a woman under 30 in good health and CMV-seronegative. The V and J genes are TRBV18 and TRBJ2-7; 7 positions agree with TRBD1. The sequenced sample was PBMCs. The CDR3 here is CASSGTGTVIYEQYF. In DNA, the CDR3 is TGTGCCAGCTCAGGTACCGGGACAGTTATCTACGAGCAGTACTTC.